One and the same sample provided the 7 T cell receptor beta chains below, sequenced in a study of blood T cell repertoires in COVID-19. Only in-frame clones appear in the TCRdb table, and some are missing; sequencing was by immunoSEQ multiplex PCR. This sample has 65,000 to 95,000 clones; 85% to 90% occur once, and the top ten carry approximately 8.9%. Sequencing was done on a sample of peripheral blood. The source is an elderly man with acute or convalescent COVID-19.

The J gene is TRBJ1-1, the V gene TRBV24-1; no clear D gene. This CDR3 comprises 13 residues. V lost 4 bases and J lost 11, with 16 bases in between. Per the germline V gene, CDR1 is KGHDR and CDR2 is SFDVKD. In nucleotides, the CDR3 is TGTGCCACCAGTGACTCGGGTAGGCCTGCGGCTTTCTTT. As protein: CATSDSGRPAAFF.

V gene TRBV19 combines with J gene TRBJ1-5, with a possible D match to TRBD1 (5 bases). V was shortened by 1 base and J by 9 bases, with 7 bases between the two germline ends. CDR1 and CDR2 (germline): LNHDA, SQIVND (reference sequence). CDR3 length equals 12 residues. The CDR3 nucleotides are TGTGCCAGTAGTATAGTGGGGGGGCCCCAGCATTTT. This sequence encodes CASSIVGGPQHF. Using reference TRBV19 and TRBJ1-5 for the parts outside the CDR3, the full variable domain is DGGITQSPKYLFRKEGQNVTLSCEQNLNHDAMYWYRQDPGQGLRLIYYSQIVNDFQKGDIAEGYSVSREKKESFPLTVTSAQKNPTAFYLCASSIVGGPQHFGDGTRLSIL.

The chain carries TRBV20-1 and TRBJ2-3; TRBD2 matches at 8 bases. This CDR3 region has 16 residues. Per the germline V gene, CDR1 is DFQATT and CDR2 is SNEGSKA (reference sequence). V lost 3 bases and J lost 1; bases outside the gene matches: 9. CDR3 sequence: CSASLLSGKGTDTQYF. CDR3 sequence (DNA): TGCAGTGCTAGTCTCCTTAGCGGGAAGGGCACAGATACGCAGTATTTT.

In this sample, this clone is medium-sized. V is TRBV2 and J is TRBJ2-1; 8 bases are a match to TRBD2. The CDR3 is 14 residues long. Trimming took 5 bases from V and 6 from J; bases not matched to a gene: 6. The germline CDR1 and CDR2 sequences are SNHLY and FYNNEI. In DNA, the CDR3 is TGTGCCAGCAGTTCACTAGCGGAAACCAATGAGCAGTTCTTC. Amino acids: CASSSLAETNEQFF.

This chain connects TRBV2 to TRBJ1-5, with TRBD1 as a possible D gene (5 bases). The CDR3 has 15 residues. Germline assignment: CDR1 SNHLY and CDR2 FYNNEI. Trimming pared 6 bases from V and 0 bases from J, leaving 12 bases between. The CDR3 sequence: CASRSRDASNQPQHF. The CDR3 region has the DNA TGTGCCAGCAGATCCAGGGATGCTAGCAATCAGCCCCAGCATTTT.

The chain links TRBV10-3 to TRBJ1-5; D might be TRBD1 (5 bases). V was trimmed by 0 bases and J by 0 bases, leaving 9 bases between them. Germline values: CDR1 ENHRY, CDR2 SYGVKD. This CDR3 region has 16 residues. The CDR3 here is CAISESDTDSNQPQHF. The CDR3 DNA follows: TGTGCCATCAGTGAGTCGGACACCGATAGCAATCAGCCCCAGCATTTT.

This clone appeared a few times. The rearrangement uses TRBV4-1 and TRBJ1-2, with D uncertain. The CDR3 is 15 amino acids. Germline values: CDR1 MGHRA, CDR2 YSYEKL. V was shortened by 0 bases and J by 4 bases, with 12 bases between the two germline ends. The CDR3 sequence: CASSQEGTVPYGYTF. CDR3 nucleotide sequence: TGCGCCAGCAGCCAAGAGGGTACAGTCCCCTATGGCTACACCTTC.